This T cell receptor beta chain was captured by sequencing in a study of molecular identifiers for immune sequencing clone quantification. In preparing bulk TCR libraries, previously described methods and listed TCR primers were used. One entry per CDR3 protein results from TCRdb running MiXCR on the PCR reads. The sample yields approximately 320,000 distinct CDR3 sequences, about a quarter seen once. CD8+CD4-CCR7+CD45RA+ cells were sorted as naive CD8 T cells. Trimming removed 6 bases from V and 7 bases from J; junction bases left unmatched: 9. The CDR3 covers 15 residues. Germline-derived CDR1 and CDR2 are SGHTA and FQGTGA. In its sample, this clonotype was seen many times.

The receptor comes from a human donor in good health. Some libraries in this study had Jurkat cell RNA spiked in. Sequencing input: naive CD8+ T cells from blood, with Jurkat cell RNA spiked in. Subset specified: FACS-sorted CD8+CD4-CCR7+CD45RA+ naive T cells. This chain links TRBV7-3 with TRBJ2-1, with 10 bases identical to TRBD2. CDR3 in DNA: TGTGCCAGCAGAACCACTAGCGGGGCCTCTAATGAGCAGTTCTTC. Translating gives CASRTTSGASNEQFF. Full variable domain (missing parts from reference TRBV7-3 and TRBJ2-1): GAGVSQTPSNKVTEKGKYVELRCDPISGHTALYWYRQSLGQGPEFLIYFQGTGAADDSGLPNDRFFAVRPEGSVSTLKIQRTERGDSAVYLCASRTTSGASNEQFFGPGTRLTVL.